This T cell receptor (beta chain) was identified in a study of blood T cell repertoires in COVID-19 (dated by TCRdb to 2020 to 2022). At the level of the whole study: Samples covering the acute and convalescent phases of COVID-19 were provided by collaborators in the United States, Italy and Spain. The dataset comprised deeply sampled blood TCRbeta repertoires from subjects exposed to, actively infected with, or recovered from COVID-19. The repertoires were made available in a free public database intended to serve as a resource for research on the immune response to SARS-CoV-2. A de-identified subject ID, COVID-19 status, age in years and sex were almost always included in the sample metadata. The prospective study material was composed of cDNA or gDNA derived from T cells, B-cell-depleted T cells, or PBMCs. Samples were obtained from the ongoing ImmuneRACE study (first 160 participants) and from about 1,300 subjects provided by 6 global collaborators. Where HLA class I and class II types were available, the types were taken from metadata supplied by the sample provider, not from assay-based typing.

General study outcomes and caveats: Clinical and demographic metadata were provided uncurated, with the amount varying by source and participant.

TCRbeta CDR3 regions were amplified from genomic DNA using the immunoSEQ Assay, a bias-controlled multiplex PCR. For the original study's pipeline: The number of nucleated cells in each sample was estimated from the amplification of reference gene primers within the assay. To quantify the absolute abundance of each unique TCRbeta CDR3 rearrangement, sequence reads were collapsed and filtered. For each sample, productive Simpson clonality was calculated as the square root of Simpson's diversity index across productive rearrangements. Sourced from immuneACCESS, this table was stored by TCRdb with only in-frame sequences that have V and J called. A share of the clones is absent; for the studies checked, an unresolved V gene accounts for under half, and the remainder has no known explanation. That table supplies the V and J calls and clone size; D and trimming were determined from the DNA. The sample table lists roughly 160,000 clones, roughly 86% of them with a count of one. In total, the top ten clones hold roughly 7% of the sample.

Whole blood was collected in K2EDTA tubes by collaborating institutions according to the institutions' own protocols. Collaborator samples were shipped for TCRbeta analysis as frozen whole blood, isolated PBMCs, or DNA extracted from either sample type. As concerns this clone: What antigen it recognizes has not been identified. No base quality information exists; no much larger clone differs at one position.

The sequence was collected from a man aged 45-65 years with active or convalescent COVID-19. The sequencing input was peripheral blood.

In nucleotides, the sequence is TGTGCCAGCAGCTTAACAAGCGGGGGGGCCACAGATACGCAGTATTTT. This is translated as CASSLTSGGATDTQYF. The chain is assembled from TRBV7-3 and TRBJ2-3; TRBD2 matches 10 bases in the middle. Clipping removes 0 bases from V and 2 bases from J, with 2 as the unmatched junction base count. CDR1 and CDR2 (SGHTA, FQGTGA) derive from the germline V gene. Including cysteine and phenylalanine, the CDR3 has 16 amino acids. Kept here is only the CDR3 DNA, which spans 48 bases and is read in frame from base 1.